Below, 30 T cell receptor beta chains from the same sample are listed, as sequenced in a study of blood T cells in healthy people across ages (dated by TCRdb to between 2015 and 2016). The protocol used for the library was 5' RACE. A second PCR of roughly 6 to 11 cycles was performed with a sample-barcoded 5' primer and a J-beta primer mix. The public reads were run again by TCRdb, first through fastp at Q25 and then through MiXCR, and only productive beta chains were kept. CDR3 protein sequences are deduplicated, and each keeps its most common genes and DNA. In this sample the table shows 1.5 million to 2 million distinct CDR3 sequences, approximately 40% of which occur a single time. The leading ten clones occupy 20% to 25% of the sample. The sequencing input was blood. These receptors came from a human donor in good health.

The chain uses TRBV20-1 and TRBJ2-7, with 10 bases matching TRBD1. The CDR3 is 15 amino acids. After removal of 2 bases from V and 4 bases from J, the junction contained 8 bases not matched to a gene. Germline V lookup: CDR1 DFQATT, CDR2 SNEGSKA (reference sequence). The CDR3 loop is CSARPPGQGWYEQYF. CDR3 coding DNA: TGCAGTGCTAGACCCCCGGGACAGGGGTGGTACGAGCAGTACTTC.

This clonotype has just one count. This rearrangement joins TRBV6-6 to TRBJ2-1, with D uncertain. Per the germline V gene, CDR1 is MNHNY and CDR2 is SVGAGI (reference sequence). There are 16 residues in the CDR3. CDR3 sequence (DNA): TGTGCTATCCCACACCATTCCCGAAGGGATGAAGAGACCCAGTTCTTC. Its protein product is CAIPHHSRRDEETQFF.

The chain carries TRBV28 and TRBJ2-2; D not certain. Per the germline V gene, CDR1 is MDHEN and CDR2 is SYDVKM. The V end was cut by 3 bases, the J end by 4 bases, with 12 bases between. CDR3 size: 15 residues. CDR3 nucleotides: TGTGCCAGCAGTTTCCAGTCCGGAACCACCGGGGAGCTGTTTTTT. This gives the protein CASSFQSGTTGELFF.

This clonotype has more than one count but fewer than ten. The CDR3: CASSQRAGFPYEQYF. CDR3 nucleotides: TGTGCCAGCAGCCAACGCGCAGGTTTCCCCTACGAGCAGTACTTC. The V gene is TRBV7-2, the J gene TRBJ2-7; no definite D call. V was clipped by 5 bases and J by 2 bases, with 16 bases between them. Germline V lookup: CDR1 SGHTA, CDR2 FQGNSA. The CDR3 loop spans 15 amino acids.

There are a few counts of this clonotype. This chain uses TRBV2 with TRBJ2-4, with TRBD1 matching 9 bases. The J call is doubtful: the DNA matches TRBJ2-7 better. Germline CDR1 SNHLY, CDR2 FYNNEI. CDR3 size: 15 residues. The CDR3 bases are TGTGCCAGTAGAATCGGGACAGGGATGATTCACGAGCAGTACTTC. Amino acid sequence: CASRIGTGMIHEQYF.

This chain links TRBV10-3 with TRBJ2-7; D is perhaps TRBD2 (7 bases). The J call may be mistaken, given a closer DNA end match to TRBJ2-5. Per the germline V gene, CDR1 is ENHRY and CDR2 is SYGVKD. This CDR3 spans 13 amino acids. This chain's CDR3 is CAISPGGRETQYF. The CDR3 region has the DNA TGTGCCATCAGCCCCGGGGGGCGCGAGACCCAGTACTTC.

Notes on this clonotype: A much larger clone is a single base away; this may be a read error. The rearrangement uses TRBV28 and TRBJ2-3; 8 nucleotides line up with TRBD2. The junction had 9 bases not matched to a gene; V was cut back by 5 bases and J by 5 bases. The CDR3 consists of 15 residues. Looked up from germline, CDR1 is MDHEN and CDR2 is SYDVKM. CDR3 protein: CASSELAEGVDTQYF. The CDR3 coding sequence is TGTGCCAGCAGTGAACTAGCGGAGGGGGTAGATACGCAGTATTTT.

The CDR3 protein is CSAREAGGNQPQHF. The CDR3 DNA follows: TGCAGTGCTAGAGAGGCAGGGGGCAATCAGCCCCAGCATTTT. The chain couples TRBV20-1 to TRBJ1-5; tentatively, D is TRBD1 (6 bases). V was pared by 0 bases and J by 2 bases, with 8 bases between. The CDR3 runs to 14 residues. CDR1 DFQATT and CDR2 SNEGSKA come from the germline V gene (reference sequence).

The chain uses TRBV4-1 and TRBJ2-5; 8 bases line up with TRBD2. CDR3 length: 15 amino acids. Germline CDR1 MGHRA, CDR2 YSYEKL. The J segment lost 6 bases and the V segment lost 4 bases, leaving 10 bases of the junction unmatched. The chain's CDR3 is CASSPIWERGKTQYF. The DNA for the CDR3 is TGCGCCAGCAGCCCCATATGGGAGCGGGGGAAGACCCAGTACTTC.

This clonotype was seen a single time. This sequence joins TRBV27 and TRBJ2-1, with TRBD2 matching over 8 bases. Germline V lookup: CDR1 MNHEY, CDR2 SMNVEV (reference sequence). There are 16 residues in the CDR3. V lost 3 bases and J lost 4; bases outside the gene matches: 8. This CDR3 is CASSFPGGGGYNEQFF. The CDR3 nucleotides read TGTGCCAGCAGTTTCCCCGGGGGGGGAGGGTACAATGAGCAGTTCTTC.

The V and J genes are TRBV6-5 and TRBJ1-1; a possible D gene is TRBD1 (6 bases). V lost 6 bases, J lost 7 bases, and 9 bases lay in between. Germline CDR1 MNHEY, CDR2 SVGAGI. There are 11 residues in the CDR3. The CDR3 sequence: CASRTGHEAFF. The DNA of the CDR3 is TGTGCCAGCAGAACGGGACATGAAGCTTTCTTT.

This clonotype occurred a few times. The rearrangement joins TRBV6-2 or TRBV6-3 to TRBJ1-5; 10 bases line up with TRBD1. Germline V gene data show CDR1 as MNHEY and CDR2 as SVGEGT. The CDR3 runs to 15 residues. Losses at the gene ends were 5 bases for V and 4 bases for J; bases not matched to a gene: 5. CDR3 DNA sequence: TGTGCCAGCAGTGGTCGGGACAGGGGAAATCAGCCCCAGCATTTT. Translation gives CASSGRDRGNQPQHF.

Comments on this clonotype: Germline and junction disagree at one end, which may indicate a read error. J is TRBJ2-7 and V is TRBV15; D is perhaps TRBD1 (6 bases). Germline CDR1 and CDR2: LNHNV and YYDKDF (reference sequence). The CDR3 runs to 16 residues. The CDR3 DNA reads TGTGTCACCAGCAGGAGTTTGACAGGACTCTCCTACGAGCAGTACTTC. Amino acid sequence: CVTSRSLTGLSYEQYF. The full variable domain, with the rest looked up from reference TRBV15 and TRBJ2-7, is DAMVIQNPRYQVTQFGKPVTLSCSQTLNHNVMYWYQQKSSQAPKLLFHYYDKDFNNEADTPDNFQSRRPNTSFCFLDIRSPGLGDTAMYLCVTSRSLTGLSYEQYFGPGTRLTVT.

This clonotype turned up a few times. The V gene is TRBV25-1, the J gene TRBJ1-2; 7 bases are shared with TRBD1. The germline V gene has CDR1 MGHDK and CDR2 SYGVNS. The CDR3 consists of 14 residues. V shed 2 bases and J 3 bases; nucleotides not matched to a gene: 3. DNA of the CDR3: TGTGCCAGCAGTGAAAAGGGACAGCACTATGGCTACACCTTC. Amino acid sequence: CASSEKGQHYGYTF.

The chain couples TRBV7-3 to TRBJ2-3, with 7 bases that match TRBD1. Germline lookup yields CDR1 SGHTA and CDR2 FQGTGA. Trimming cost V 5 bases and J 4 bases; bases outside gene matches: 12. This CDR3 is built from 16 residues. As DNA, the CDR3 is TGTGCCAGCAGCCCAATGCCAGGGGGTGGGTCAGATACGCAGTATTTT. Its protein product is CASSPMPGGGSDTQYF.

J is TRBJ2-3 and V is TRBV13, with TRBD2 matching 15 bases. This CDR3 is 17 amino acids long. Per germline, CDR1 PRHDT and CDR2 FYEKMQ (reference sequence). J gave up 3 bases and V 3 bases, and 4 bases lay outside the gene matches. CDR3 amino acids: CASSFGTSGGKTDTQYF. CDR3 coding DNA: TGTGCCAGCAGCTTTGGGACTAGCGGGGGGAAGACAGATACGCAGTATTTT.

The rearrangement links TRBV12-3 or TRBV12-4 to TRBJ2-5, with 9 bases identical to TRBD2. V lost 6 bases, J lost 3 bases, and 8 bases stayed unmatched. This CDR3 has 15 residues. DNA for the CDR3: TGTGCCAGCAGGTCCGGGGCTAGCGGGGAAGAGACCCAGTACTTC. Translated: CASRSGASGEETQYF.

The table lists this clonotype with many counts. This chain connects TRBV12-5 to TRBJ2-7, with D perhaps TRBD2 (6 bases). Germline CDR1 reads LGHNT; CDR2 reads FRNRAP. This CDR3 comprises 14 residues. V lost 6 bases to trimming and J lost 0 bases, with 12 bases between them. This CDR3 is CASGVGGNSYEQYF. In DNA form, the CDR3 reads TGTGCTAGTGGCGTTGGGGGGAACTCCTACGAGCAGTACTTC.

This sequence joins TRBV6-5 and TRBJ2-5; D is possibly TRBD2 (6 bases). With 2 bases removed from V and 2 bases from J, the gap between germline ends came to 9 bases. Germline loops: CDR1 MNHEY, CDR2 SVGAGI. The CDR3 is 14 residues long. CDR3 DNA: TGTGCCAGCAGTTACGCCGGGACTCAAGAGACCCAGTACTTC. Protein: CASSYAGTQETQYF.

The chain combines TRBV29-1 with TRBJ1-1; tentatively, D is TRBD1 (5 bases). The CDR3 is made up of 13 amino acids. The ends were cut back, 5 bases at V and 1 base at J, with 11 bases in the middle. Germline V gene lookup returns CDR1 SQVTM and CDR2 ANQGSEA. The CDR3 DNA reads TGCAGCGTTATAGAACAGGCGAACACTGAAGCTTTCTTT. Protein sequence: CSVIEQANTEAFF.

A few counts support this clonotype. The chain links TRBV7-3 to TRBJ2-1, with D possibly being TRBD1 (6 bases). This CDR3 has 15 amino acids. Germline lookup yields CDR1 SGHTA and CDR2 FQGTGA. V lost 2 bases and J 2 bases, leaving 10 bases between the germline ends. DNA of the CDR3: TGTGCCAGCAGCTTAGACAGGTTCACCTACAATGAGCAGTTCTTC. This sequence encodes CASSLDRFTYNEQFF.

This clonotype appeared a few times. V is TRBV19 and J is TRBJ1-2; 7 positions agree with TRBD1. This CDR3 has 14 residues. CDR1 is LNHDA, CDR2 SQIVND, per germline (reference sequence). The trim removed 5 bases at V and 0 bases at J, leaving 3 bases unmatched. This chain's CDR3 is CASSGTATNYGYTF. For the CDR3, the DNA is TGTGCCAGTAGTGGGACAGCAACTAACTATGGCTACACCTTC. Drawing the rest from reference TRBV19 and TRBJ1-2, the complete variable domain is DGGITQSPKYLFRKEGQNVTLSCEQNLNHDAMYWYRQDPGQGLRLIYYSQIVNDFQKGDIAEGYSVSREKKESFPLTVTSAQKNPTAFYLCASSGTATNYGYTFGSGTRLTVV.

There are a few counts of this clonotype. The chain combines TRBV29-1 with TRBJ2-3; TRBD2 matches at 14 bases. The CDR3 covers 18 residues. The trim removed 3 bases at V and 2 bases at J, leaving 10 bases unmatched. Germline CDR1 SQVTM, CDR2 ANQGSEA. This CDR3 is CSVEGLAGAELYTDTQYF. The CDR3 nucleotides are TGCAGCGTTGAGGGACTAGCGGGGGCCGAACTCTACACAGATACGCAGTATTTT.

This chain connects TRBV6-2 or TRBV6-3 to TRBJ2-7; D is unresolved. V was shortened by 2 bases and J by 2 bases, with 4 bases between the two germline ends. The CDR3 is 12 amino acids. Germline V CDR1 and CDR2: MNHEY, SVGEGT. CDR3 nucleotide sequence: TGTGCCAGCAGTTACAGGACCTACGAGCAGTACTTC. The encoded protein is CASSYRTYEQYF.

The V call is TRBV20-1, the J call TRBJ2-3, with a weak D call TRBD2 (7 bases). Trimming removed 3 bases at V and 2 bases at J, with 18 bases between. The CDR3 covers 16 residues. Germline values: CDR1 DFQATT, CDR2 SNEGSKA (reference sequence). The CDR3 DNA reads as TGCAGTGCTAGCCGTCAACGCGGGGGCCTCACAGATACGCAGTATTTT. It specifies CSASRQRGGLTDTQYF.

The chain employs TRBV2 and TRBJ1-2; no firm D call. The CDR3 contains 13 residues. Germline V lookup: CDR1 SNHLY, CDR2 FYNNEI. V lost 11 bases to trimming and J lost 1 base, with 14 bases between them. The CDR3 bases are TGTGCCCTCACACGGGAGAGTAACTATGGCTACACCTTC. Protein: CALTRESNYGYTF. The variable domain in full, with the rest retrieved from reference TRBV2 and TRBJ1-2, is EPEVTQTPSHQVTQMGQEVILRCVPISNHLYFYWYRQILGQKVEFLVSFYNNEISEKSEIFDDQFSVERPDGSNFTLKIRSTKLEDSAMYFCALTRESNYGYTFGSGTRLTVV.

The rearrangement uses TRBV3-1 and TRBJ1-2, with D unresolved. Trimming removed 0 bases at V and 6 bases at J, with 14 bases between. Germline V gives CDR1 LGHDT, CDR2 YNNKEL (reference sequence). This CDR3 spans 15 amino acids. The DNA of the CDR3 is TGTGCCAGCAGCCAAGATAGATGGGCAAGGGATGGCTACACCTTC. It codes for CASSQDRWARDGYTF.

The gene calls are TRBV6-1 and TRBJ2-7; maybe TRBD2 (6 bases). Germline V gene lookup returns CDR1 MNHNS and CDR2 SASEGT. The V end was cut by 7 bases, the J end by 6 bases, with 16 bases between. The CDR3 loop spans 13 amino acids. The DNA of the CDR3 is TGTGCCAGCATTTCCGGGACTTTTGCCGAGCAGTACTTC. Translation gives CASISGTFAEQYF.

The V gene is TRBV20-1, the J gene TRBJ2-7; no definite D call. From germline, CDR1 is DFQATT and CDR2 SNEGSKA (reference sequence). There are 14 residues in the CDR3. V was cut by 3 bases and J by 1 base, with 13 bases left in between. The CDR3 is CSASPRPTSYEQYF. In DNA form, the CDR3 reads TGCAGTGCTAGCCCCCGGCCAACGTCCTACGAGCAGTACTTC.

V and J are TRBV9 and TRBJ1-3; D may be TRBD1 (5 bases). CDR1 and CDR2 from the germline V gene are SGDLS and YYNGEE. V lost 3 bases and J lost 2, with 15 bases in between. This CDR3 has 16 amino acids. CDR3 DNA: TGTGCCAGCAGCGAGGGACCTAATCCCGCTGGAAACACCATATATTTT. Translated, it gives CASSEGPNPAGNTIYF.